This T cell receptor (beta chain) was identified during a study of a mutant IDH1 vaccine in newly diagnosed glioma. Method: immunoSEQ multiplex PCR; TCRdb's copy keeps in-frame clones and lacks some. Among 60,000 to 85,000 clones, 60% to 85% were seen once, and the ten largest hold more than 8%. Time point described: baseline, week 1 (first vaccination visit). Noted treatment: pre-vaccination baseline after standard-of-care therapy. Material: PBMCs, obtained from a glioma patient treated with radiotherapy, temozolomide or both. The clonotype originates from a man in his forties or fifties with glioma.

CDR3 sequence (DNA): TGTGCCAGCAGCGAATCAGGACTCTTCCACTCTGGAAACACCATATATTTT. Its protein product is CASSESGLFHSGNTIYF. The genes are TRBV14 and TRBJ1-3; D call uncertain. The V end was cut by 5 bases, the J end by 0 bases, with 17 bases between. The V gene's germline CDR1 is SGHDN and CDR2 FVKESK. This CDR3 spans 17 amino acids.